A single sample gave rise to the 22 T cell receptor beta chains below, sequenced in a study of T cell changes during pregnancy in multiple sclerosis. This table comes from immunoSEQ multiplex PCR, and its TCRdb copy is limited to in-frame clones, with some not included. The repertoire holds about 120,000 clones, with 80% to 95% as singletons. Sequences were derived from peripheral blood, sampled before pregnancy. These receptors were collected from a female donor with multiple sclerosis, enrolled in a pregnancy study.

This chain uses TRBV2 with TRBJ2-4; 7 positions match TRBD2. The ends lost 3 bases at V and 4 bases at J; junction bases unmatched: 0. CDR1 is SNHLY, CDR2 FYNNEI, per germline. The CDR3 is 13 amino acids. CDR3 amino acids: CASSEGGKNIQYF. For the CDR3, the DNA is TGTGCCAGCAGTGAGGGGGGGAAAAACATTCAGTACTTC.

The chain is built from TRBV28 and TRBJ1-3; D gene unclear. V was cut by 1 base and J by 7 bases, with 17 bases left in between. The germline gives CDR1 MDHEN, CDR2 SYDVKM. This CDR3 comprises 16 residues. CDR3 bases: TGTGCCAGCAGTTTATTTGGCTTACAGAGATGGAACACCATATATTTT. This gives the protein CASSLFGLQRWNTIYF.

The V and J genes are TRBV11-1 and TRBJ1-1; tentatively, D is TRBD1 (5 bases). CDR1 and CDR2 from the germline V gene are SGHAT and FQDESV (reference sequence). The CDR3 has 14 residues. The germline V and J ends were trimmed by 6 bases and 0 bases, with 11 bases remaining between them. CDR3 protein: CASRSGQLNTEAFF. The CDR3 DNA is TGTGCCAGCAGATCAGGACAATTGAACACTGAAGCTTTCTTT. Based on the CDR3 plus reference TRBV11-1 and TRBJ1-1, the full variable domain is EAEVAQSPRYKITEKSQAVAFWCDPISGHATLYWYRQILGQGPELLVQFQDESVVDDSQLPKDRFSAERLKGVDSTLKIQPAELGDSAMYLCASRSGQLNTEAFFGQGTRLTVV.

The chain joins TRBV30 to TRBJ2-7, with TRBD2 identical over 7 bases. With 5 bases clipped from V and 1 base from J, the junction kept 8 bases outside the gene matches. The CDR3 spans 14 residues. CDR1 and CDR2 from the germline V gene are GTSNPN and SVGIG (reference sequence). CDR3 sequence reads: CAWAAGEWSYEQYF. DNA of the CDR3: TGTGCCTGGGCCGCGGGGGAGTGGTCCTACGAGCAGTACTTC.

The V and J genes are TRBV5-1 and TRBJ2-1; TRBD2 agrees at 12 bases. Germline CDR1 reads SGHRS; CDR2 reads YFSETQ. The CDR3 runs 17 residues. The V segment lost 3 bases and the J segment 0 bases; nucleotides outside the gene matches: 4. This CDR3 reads CASSSTSGRSSYNEQFF. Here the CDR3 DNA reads TGCGCCAGCAGCTCTACTAGCGGGAGGAGCTCCTACAATGAGCAGTTCTTC.

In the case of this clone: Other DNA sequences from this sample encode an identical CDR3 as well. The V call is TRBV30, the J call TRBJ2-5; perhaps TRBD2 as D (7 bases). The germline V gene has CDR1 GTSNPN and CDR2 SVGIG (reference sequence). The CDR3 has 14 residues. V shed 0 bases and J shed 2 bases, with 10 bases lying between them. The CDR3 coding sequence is TGTGCCTGGAGTGTAGGGGGGGGGCAAGAGACCCAGTACTTC. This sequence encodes CAWSVGGGQETQYF.

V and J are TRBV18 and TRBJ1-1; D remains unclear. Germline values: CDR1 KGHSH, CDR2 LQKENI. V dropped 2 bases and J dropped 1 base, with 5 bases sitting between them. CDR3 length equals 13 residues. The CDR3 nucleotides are TGTGCCAGCTCACCAGAGCAGAACACTGAAGCTTTCTTT. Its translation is CASSPEQNTEAFF.

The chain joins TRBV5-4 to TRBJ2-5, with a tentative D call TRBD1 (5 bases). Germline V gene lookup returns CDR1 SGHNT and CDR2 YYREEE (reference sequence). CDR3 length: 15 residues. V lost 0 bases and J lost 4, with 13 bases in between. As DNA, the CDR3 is TGTGCCAGCAGCTTGGTGTTAGCAGGGTCAGAGACCCAGTACTTC. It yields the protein CASSLVLAGSETQYF.

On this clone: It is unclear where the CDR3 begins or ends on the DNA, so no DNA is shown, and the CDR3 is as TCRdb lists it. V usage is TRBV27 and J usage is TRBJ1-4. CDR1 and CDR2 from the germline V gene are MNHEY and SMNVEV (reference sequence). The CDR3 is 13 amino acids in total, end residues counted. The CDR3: CASSSSGVKKLFF.

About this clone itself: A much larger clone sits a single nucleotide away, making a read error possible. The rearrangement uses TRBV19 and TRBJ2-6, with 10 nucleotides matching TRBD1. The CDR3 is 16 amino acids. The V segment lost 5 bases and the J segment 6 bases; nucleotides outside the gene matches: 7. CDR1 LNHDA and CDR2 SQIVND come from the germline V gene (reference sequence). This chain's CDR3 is CASSGTGASEANVLTF. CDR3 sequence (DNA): TGTGCCAGTAGTGGGACAGGGGCGTCCGAGGCCAACGTCCTGACTTTC.

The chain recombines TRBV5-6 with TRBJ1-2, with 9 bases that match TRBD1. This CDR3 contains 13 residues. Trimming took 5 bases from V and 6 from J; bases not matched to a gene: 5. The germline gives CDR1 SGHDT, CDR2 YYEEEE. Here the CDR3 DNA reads TGTGCCAGCAGTTACGGGACAGGGAATGGCTACACCTTC. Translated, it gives CASSYGTGNGYTF.

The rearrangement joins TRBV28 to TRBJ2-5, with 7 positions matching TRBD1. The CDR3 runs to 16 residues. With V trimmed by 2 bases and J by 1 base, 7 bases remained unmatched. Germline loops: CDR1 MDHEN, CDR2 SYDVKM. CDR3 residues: CASSLGSGGSQETQYF. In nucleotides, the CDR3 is TGTGCCAGCAGTTTAGGTTCAGGGGGAAGCCAAGAGACCCAGTACTTC.

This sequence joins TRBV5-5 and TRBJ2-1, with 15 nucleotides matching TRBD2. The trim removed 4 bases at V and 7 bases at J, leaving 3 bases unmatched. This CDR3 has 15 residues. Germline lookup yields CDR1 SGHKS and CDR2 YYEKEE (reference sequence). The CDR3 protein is CASSPGTSGRNEQFF. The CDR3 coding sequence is TGTGCCAGCAGCCCCGGGACTAGCGGGAGGAATGAGCAGTTCTTC.

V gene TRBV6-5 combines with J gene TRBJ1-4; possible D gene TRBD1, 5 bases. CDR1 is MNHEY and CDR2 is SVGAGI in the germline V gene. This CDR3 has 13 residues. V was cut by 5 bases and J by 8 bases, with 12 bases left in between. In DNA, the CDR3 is TGTGCCAGCAGTATGGGACTGCAAGAAAAACTGTTTTTT. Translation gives CASSMGLQEKLFF.

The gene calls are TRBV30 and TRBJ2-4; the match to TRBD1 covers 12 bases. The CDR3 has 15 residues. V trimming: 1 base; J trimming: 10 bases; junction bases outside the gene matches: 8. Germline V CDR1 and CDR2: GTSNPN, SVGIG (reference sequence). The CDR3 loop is CAWSGLGQGAGIQYF. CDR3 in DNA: TGTGCCTGGAGTGGGTTGGGACAGGGGGCCGGGATTCAGTACTTC. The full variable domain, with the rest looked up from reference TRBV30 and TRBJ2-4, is SQTIHQWPATLVQPVGSPLSLECTVEGTSNPNLYWYRQAAGRGLQLLFYSVGIGQISSEVPQNLSASRPQDRQFILSSKKLLLSDSGFYLCAWSGLGQGAGIQYFGAGTRLSVL.

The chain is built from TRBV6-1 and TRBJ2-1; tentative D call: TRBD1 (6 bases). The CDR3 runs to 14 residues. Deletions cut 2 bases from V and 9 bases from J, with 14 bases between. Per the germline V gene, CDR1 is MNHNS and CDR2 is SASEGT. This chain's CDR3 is CASSENRVPSEQFF. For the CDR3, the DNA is TGTGCCAGCAGTGAAAACAGGGTTCCTAGTGAGCAGTTCTTC.

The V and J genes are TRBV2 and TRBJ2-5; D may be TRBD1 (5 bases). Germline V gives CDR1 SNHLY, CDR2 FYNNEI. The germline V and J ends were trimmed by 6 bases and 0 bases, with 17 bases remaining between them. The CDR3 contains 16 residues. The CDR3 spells CASRRTQSGYQETQYF. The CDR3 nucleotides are TGTGCCAGCAGGAGGACACAGTCAGGGTACCAAGAGACCCAGTACTTC.

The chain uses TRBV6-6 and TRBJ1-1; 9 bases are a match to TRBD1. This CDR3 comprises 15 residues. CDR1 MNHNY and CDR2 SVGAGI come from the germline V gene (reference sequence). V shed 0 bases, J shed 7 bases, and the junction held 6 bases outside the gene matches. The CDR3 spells CASSYSIQGANEAFF. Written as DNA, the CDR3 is TGTGCCAGCAGTTACTCGATACAGGGGGCAAATGAAGCTTTCTTT.

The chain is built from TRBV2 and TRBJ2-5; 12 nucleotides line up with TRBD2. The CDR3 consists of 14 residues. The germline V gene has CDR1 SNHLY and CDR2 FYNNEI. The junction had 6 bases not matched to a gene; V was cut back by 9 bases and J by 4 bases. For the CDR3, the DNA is TGTGCCAGTGCTAGCGGGAGGGCAGGAGAGACCCAGTACTTC. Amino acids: CASASGRAGETQYF. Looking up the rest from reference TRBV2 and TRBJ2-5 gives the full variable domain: EPEVTQTPSHQVTQMGQEVILRCVPISNHLYFYWYRQILGQKVEFLVSFYNNEISEKSEIFDDQFSVERPDGSNFTLKIRSTKLEDSAMYFCASASGRAGETQYFGPGTRLLVL.

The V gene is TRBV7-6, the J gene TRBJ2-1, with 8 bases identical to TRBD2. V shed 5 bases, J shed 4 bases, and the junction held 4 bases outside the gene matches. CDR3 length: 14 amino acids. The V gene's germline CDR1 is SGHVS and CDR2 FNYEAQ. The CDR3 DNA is TGTGCCAGCAGCCTCCTAGCGGGTTACAATGAGCAGTTCTTC. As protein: CASSLLAGYNEQFF. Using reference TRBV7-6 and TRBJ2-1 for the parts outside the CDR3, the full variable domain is GAGVSQSPRYKVTKRGQDVALRCDPISGHVSLYWYRQALGQGPEFLTYFNYEAQQDKSGLPNDRFSAERPEGSISTLTIQRTEQRDSAMYRCASSLLAGYNEQFFGPGTRLTVL.

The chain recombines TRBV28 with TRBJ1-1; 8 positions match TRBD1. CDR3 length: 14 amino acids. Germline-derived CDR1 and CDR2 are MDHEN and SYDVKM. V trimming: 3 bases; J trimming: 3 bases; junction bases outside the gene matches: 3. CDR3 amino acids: CASSLQGADTEAFF. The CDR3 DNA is TGTGCCAGCAGTTTGCAGGGGGCGGACACTGAAGCTTTCTTT.

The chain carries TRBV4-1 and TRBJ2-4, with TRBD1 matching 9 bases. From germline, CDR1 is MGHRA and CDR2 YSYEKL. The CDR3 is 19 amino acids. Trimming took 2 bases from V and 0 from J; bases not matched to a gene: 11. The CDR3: CASSQQLTSDRGAKNIQYF. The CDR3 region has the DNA TGCGCCAGCAGCCAACAGTTAACTTCGGACAGGGGAGCCAAAAACATTCAGTACTTC.